These 31 T cell receptor beta chains share one sample of origin, sequenced in a study of T cells in Graves' hyperthyroidism and ophthalmopathy. Amplified TCR beta CDR3 regions derived from RNA transcripts. Primed by the HTBI set, a first-round RT-PCR was run on the TCR CDR3. Each CDR3 protein is one row after TCRdb ran MiXCR on the multiplex PCR reads. In the table there are a few hundred thousand distinct CDR3 sequences, approximately 14% of which are singletons. Sequenced: blood. These receptors all come from a woman aged 25 to 39 with Graves' ophthalmopathy.

In this sample, this clonotype turned up many times. This rearrangement joins TRBV20-1 to TRBJ2-2; 10 bases are shared with TRBD2. This CDR3 comprises 15 residues. Germline loops: CDR1 DFQATT, CDR2 SNEGSKA (reference sequence). J was trimmed by 7 bases and V by 7 bases; bases with no gene match: 12. The CDR3 DNA reads as TGCAGTGGGAAAGACGGGACTAGCGAAGTCGGGGAGCTGTTTTTT. Translating it yields CSGKDGTSEVGELFF.

The chain recombines TRBV7-9 with TRBJ2-7; D is unresolved. The V gene's germline CDR1 is SEHNR and CDR2 FQNEAQ (reference sequence). The CDR3 covers 16 residues. V was shortened by 4 bases and J by 0 bases, with 16 bases between the two germline ends. The chain's CDR3 is CASSSFTELSSYEQYF. In DNA form, the CDR3 reads TGTGCCAGCAGCTCCTTTACCGAACTGAGCTCCTACGAGCAGTACTTC.

This clonotype was seen a few times. The chain combines TRBV20-1 with TRBJ2-5, with 13 nucleotides matching TRBD2. J lost 5 bases, V lost 2 bases, and 8 bases had no gene match. This CDR3 region has 16 residues. The germline CDR1 and CDR2 sequences are DFQATT and SNEGSKA (reference sequence). The CDR3 reads CSARKTSGGLEETQYF. CDR3 coding DNA: TGCAGTGCTAGAAAGACTAGCGGGGGGTTGGAGGAGACCCAGTACTTC.

This clonotype was detected ten times or more. The V call is TRBV6-1, the J call TRBJ2-7, with TRBD2 matching 11 bases. This CDR3 spans 14 amino acids. Per germline, CDR1 MNHNS and CDR2 SASEGT. J gave up 6 bases and V 3 bases, and 4 bases lay outside the gene matches. The CDR3 loop is CASSDRTSGSEQYF. DNA for the CDR3: TGTGCCAGCAGTGACCGGACTAGCGGGTCCGAGCAGTACTTC.

This clonotype has only a few counts. The chain couples TRBV6-2 or TRBV6-3 to TRBJ1-2; D is possibly TRBD1 (5 bases). Between the trimmed V and J ends, which lost 10 bases and 5 bases, there was a span of 26 bases. Germline lookup yields CDR1 MNHEY and CDR2 SVGEGT. There are 16 residues in the CDR3. CDR3 residues: CATSLSEEGWAYGYTF. The CDR3 DNA is TGTGCCACCTCTTTGTCCGAAGAGGGGTGGGCTTATGGCTACACCTTC.

This clonotype was counted many times. The CDR3 DNA reads TGTGCCAGCAGTGGCGGGACTAGCGGGCTCTACGAGCAGTACTTC. This translates into CASSGGTSGLYEQYF. This chain links TRBV28 with TRBJ2-7; 12 positions match TRBD2. J gave up 3 bases and V 5 bases, and 5 bases lay outside the gene matches. Germline-derived CDR1 and CDR2 are MDHEN and SYDVKM. This CDR3 spans 15 amino acids. The full variable domain, in which reference TRBV28 and TRBJ2-7 provide the parts outside the CDR3, is DVKVTQSSRYLVKRTGEKVFLECVQDMDHENMFWYRQDPGLGLRLIYFSYDVKMKEKGDIPEGYSVSREKKERFSLILESASTNQTSMYLCASSGGTSGLYEQYFGPGTRLTVT.

This clonotype appeared many times. The CDR3 region is CASSRLAITSTDTQYF. Written as DNA, the CDR3 is TGTGCCAGCAGCAGACTAGCAATCACTAGCACAGATACGCAGTATTTT. The chain employs TRBV7-9 and TRBJ2-3; 7 bases line up with TRBD2. Trimming at V came to 5 bases and at J to 0 bases, leaving 8 bases not matched to a gene. The CDR3 contains 16 residues. CDR1 is SEHNR and CDR2 is FQNEAQ in the germline V gene (reference sequence).

CDR3 nucleotides: TGTGCCAGCAGCGCCAGATCACTAGCGGCTGTGGGAGAGACCCAGTACTTC. As protein: CASSARSLAAVGETQYF. The chain is built from TRBV9 and TRBJ2-5, with TRBD2 matching 8 bases. This CDR3 has 17 residues. V shed 3 bases, J shed 4 bases, and the junction held 14 bases outside the gene matches. Per germline, CDR1 SGDLS and CDR2 YYNGEE.

This clonotype was observed at least ten times. The chain joins TRBV7-3 to TRBJ2-1; TRBD1 aligns across 10 bases. Per the germline V gene, CDR1 is SGHTA and CDR2 is FQGTGA. V shed 4 bases and J 9 bases; nucleotides not matched to a gene: 6. This CDR3 region has 14 residues. CDR3 residues: CASSSPDRGIEQFF. The CDR3 DNA reads as TGTGCCAGCAGCTCTCCGGACAGGGGGATTGAGCAGTTCTTC.

Many counts were recorded for this clonotype. The V gene is TRBV11-2, the J gene TRBJ1-4; 7 nucleotides agree with TRBD1. J lost 8 bases, V lost 2 bases, and 8 bases had no gene match. The CDR3 contains 15 residues. Germline V gene sequence: CDR1 SGHAT, CDR2 FQNNGV. The CDR3 region has the DNA TGTGCCAGCAGCTTAAAGCTGGCAGGGGGGGAAAAACTGTTTTTT. Translating gives CASSLKLAGGEKLFF.

This clonotype was observed at least ten times. The DNA for the CDR3 is TGCAGTGCGACCAACAGGTTAACGAGCTCCTACGAGCAGTACTTC. Translating gives CSATNRLTSSYEQYF. The chain recombines TRBV20-1 with TRBJ2-7; tentatively, D is TRBD1 (5 bases). This CDR3 has 15 amino acids. Germline lookup yields CDR1 DFQATT and CDR2 SNEGSKA (reference sequence). V was pared by 6 bases and J by 0 bases, with 18 bases between.

This clonotype was seen ten or more times. The gene calls are TRBV2 and TRBJ2-5; no definite D call. The CDR3 contains 11 residues. CDR1 is SNHLY, CDR2 FYNNEI, per germline. V was clipped by 7 bases and J by 5 bases, with 8 bases between them. CDR3 loop: CASTEIETQYF. The CDR3 bases are TGTGCCAGCACCGAGATTGAGACCCAGTACTTC.

The chain links TRBV6-1 to TRBJ1-4; TRBD1 agrees at 7 bases. From germline, CDR1 is MNHNS and CDR2 SASEGT. CDR3 size: 16 residues. V was clipped by 8 bases and J by 2 bases; unmatched bases: 11. The CDR3 here is CASHPTRDSTNEKLFF. CDR3 coding DNA: TGTGCCAGCCACCCCACCAGGGACAGCACTAATGAAAAACTGTTTTTT.

This clonotype came up a few times. This chain joins TRBV5-4 and TRBJ2-3; TRBD2 agrees at 16 bases. The CDR3 covers 19 residues. V was clipped by 4 bases and J by 4 bases; unmatched bases: 12. Germline V gives CDR1 SGHNT, CDR2 YYREEE (reference sequence). CDR3 DNA: TGTGCCAGCAGCCAACCGGGACTAGCGGGGGGGCCATTCCCAGATACGCAGTATTTT. It codes for CASSQPGLAGGPFPDTQYF.

V and J are TRBV29-1 and TRBJ1-1; no clear D gene. With 4 bases removed from V and 1 base from J, the gap between germline ends came to 7 bases. CDR1 and CDR2 from the germline V gene are SQVTM and ANQGSEA. The CDR3 sequence is 12 residues long. The CDR3 bases are TGCAGCGTTGGGTGGGAGAACACTGAAGCTTTCTTT. Amino acids: CSVGWENTEAFF.

This clonotype appeared many times. The chain couples TRBV28 to TRBJ2-6, with D perhaps TRBD1 (6 bases). V was trimmed by 4 bases and J by 0 bases, leaving 13 bases between them. Looked up from germline, CDR1 is MDHEN and CDR2 is SYDVKM. The CDR3 consists of 17 residues. CDR3 sequence (DNA): TGTGCCAGCAGTTGGTGGGACAACAACTCTGGGGCCAACGTCCTGACTTTC. This encodes CASSWWDNNSGANVLTF.

A single count supports this clonotype. This clone may be a read error of a much larger clone one base away. The CDR3 region has the DNA TGTGCCAGCAGTTACTCGATTCCCACAACCTTGGACTACGAGCAGTACTTC. Encoded protein: CASSYSIPTTLDYEQYF. This chain uses TRBV6-5 with TRBJ2-7; no definite D call. Germline assignment: CDR1 MNHEY and CDR2 SVGAGI. This CDR3 region has 17 residues. V lost 0 bases and J 3 bases, leaving 18 bases between the germline ends.

This clonotype was counted a few times. The CDR3 nucleotides are TGTGCCAGCAGCGTAGGCGGACAGGGCTTTGGCTACACCTTC. Its translation: CASSVGGQGFGYTF. The genes are TRBV9 and TRBJ1-2, with 8 nucleotides matching TRBD1. V was pared by 0 bases and J by 7 bases, with 5 bases of the junction left unmatched. Germline CDR1 and CDR2: SGDLS and YYNGEE. The CDR3 has 14 amino acids.

The table lists this clonotype with a few counts. The chain uses TRBV11-1 and TRBJ1-6, with 7 bases aligning to TRBD1. The CDR3 contains 16 residues. Germline CDR1 and CDR2: SGHAT and FQDESV (reference sequence). The V segment lost 5 bases and the J segment 0 bases; nucleotides outside the gene matches: 4. CDR3 coding DNA: TGTGCCAGCAGCCCTCAGGGGGACTCCTATAATTCACCCCTCCACTTT. It yields the protein CASSPQGDSYNSPLHF.

V and J are TRBV5-1 and TRBJ1-2; 8 positions match TRBD1. With 4 bases clipped from V and 1 base from J, the junction kept 6 bases outside the gene matches. Germline assignment: CDR1 SGHRS and CDR2 YFSETQ. The CDR3 contains 15 residues. CDR3 in DNA: TGCGCCAGCAGCCCGCCGGGACAGGTTAACTATGGCTACACCTTC. This codes for CASSPPGQVNYGYTF.

This clonotype was detected only a few times. The chain employs TRBV29-1 and TRBJ1-1, with a possible D match to TRBD1 (6 bases). In germline, CDR1 is SQVTM, CDR2 ANQGSEA. CDR3 length equals 15 residues. Trimming stripped 2 bases from V and 0 bases from J, with 13 bases between. The CDR3 protein is CSVESIGGMNTEAFF. DNA of the CDR3: TGCAGCGTTGAATCCATTGGGGGCATGAACACTGAAGCTTTCTTT.

The sample holds many counts of this clonotype. The chain is built from TRBV11-2 and TRBJ2-5; 12 bases align to TRBD1. Per germline, CDR1 SGHAT and CDR2 FQNNGV. V gave up 5 bases and J gave up 5 bases; unmatched junction bases: 12. This CDR3 spans 17 amino acids. This chain's CDR3 is CASSTSGTGGGWETQYF. The CDR3 bases are TGTGCCAGCAGCACCTCCGGGACAGGGGGCGGATGGGAGACCCAGTACTTC.

The V call is TRBV7-9, the J call TRBJ1-2, with no clear D. Germline V gene lookup returns CDR1 SEHNR and CDR2 FQNEAQ (reference sequence). This CDR3 contains 16 residues. V lost 4 bases and J 1 base, leaving 16 bases between the germline ends. CDR3 amino acids: CASSWDLGLDNYGYTF. CDR3 DNA: TGTGCCAGCAGCTGGGATTTAGGCCTAGATAACTATGGCTACACCTTC.

This clonotype has a count of ten or more. The J gene is TRBJ2-1, the V gene TRBV10-2, with D unclear. Germline lookup yields CDR1 WSHSY and CDR2 SAAADI. The CDR3 sequence is 17 residues long. V lost 2 bases to trimming and J lost 8 bases, with 22 bases between them. CDR3 sequence reads: CASSERTGSMGPYEQFF. Here the CDR3 DNA reads TGCGCCAGCAGTGAGCGTACTGGCAGTATGGGTCCTTATGAGCAGTTCTTC.

This clonotype was recorded at least ten times. The rearrangement joins TRBV29-1 to TRBJ1-2; the D gene is possibly TRBD1 (5 bases). The CDR3 runs 12 residues. Germline V CDR1 and CDR2: SQVTM, ANQGSEA. Trimming cost V 4 bases and J 2 bases, with 8 bases left between them. CDR3 residues: CSVGRENYGYTF. The CDR3 nucleotides are TGCAGCGTTGGCAGGGAGAACTATGGCTACACCTTC.

This clonotype occurred a few times. This chain uses TRBV12-3 or TRBV12-4 with TRBJ2-6; 8 bases line up with TRBD1. V trimming: 7 bases; J trimming: 3 bases; junction bases outside the gene matches: 8. The CDR3 is 16 amino acids. CDR3 amino acids: CASTAGGFYGANVLTF. In DNA form, the CDR3 reads TGTGCCAGCACGGCAGGGGGCTTCTATGGGGCCAACGTCCTGACTTTC.

V usage is TRBV7-2 and J usage is TRBJ2-3, with TRBD2 matching over 9 bases. V gave up 4 bases and J gave up 2 bases; unmatched junction bases: 10. This CDR3 spans 17 amino acids. Germline V CDR1 and CDR2: SGHTA, FQGNSA. The CDR3 here is CASSSSKAGGSTDTQYF. The CDR3 DNA follows: TGTGCCAGCAGCTCATCCAAAGCGGGAGGTTCCACAGATACGCAGTATTTT.

The J gene is TRBJ2-4, the V gene TRBV7-9; TRBD1 matches at 9 bases. The germline CDR1 and CDR2 sequences are SEHNR and FQNEAQ (reference sequence). V trimming: 5 bases; J trimming: 3 bases; junction bases outside the gene matches: 8. The CDR3 is 16 residues long. CDR3 bases: TGTGCCAGCAGCCCACTACAGGGGGCAGGCAAAAACATTCAGTACTTC. It encodes CASSPLQGAGKNIQYF. The full variable domain, its missing parts supplied by reference TRBV7-9 and TRBJ2-4, is DTGVSQNPRHKITKRGQNVTFRCDPISEHNRLYWYRQTLGQGPEFLTYFQNEAQLEKSRLLSDRFSAERPKGSFSTLEIQRTEQGDSAMYLCASSPLQGAGKNIQYFGAGTRLSVL.

This clonotype was picked up many times. This chain joins TRBV11-2 and TRBJ2-4; 12 bases map to TRBD1. V dropped 4 bases and J dropped 11; count of bases not matched to a gene: 9. The CDR3 totals 15 residues. The germline gives CDR1 SGHAT, CDR2 FQNNGV. The CDR3 sequence: CASSSGTGGLAVQYF. The CDR3 bases are TGTGCCAGCAGCTCCGGGACAGGGGGCCTAGCGGTTCAGTACTTC.

CDR3 in amino acids: CASSTRGSGETQYF. As DNA, the CDR3 is TGTGCCAGTAGTACACGGGGCAGCGGGGAGACCCAGTACTTC. The chain is built from TRBV19 and TRBJ2-5; D may be TRBD2 (6 bases). Trimming took off 4 bases at V and 5 bases at J, with 14 bases between the two ends. The CDR3 spans 14 residues. Germline-derived CDR1 and CDR2 are LNHDA and SQIVND (reference sequence).

This clonotype has at least ten counts. This chain uses TRBV7-9 with TRBJ2-7; TRBD1 matches at 7 bases. CDR3 length: 15 amino acids. The germline gives CDR1 SEHNR, CDR2 FQNEAQ (reference sequence). V trimming: 5 bases; J trimming: 2 bases; junction bases outside the gene matches: 9. This CDR3 is CASSPMTGIPYEQYF. For the CDR3, the DNA is TGTGCCAGCAGCCCGATGACAGGGATCCCCTACGAGCAGTACTTC.